This is a list of T cell receptor beta chains from one sample in a study of vaccination and CD4 T cells after COVID-19. TCRdb re-called the PCR reads with MiXCR, one entry per CDR3 protein. The sample consists of 15,000 to 20,000 distinct CDR3 sequences, just over 60% of them appearing once. The sequencing here drew on CD4+ T cells from blood, taken after SARS-CoV-2 vaccination. These receptors were obtained from a human donor who had recovered from COVID-19. Each CDR3 is given with its conserved first and last residue. Each record gives: clone size, D gene, J gene, V gene, CDR3 DNA, CDR3 protein. A D gene is named only where the DNA matches it firmly. Some rows have no size entry. The others give once, few or many, or a class for an expanded clone.

clone_size: .; d_call: TRBD2; j_call: TRBJ2-1; v_call: TRBV25-1; cdr3_nt: TGTGCCAGCAGCAGAGGGGGACTAGAGGAGAATGAGCAGTTCTTC; cdr3_aa: CASSRGGLEENEQFF
clone_size: .; d_call: .; j_call: TRBJ1-5; v_call: TRBV20-1; cdr3_nt: TGCAGTGTTCACGGACCCCAGGTACGCAATCAGCCCCAGCATTTT; cdr3_aa: CSVHGPQVRNQPQHF
clone_size: .; d_call: .; j_call: TRBJ1-1; v_call: TRBV7-2; cdr3_nt: TGTGCCAGCAGCTTTAACACCTTTGGGGCCGTGAACACTGAAGCTTTCTTT; cdr3_aa: CASSFNTFGAVNTEAFF
clone_size: .; d_call: .; j_call: TRBJ1-2; v_call: TRBV18; cdr3_nt: TGTGCCAGCTCCCTGGGGGTAGCGGGCAGGAACTATGGCTACACCTTC; cdr3_aa: CASSLGVAGRNYGYTF
clone_size: .; d_call: .; j_call: TRBJ1-2; v_call: TRBV29-1; cdr3_nt: TGCAGCGTTTGGTCTGGGCAGGCTAACTATGGCTACACCTTC; cdr3_aa: CSVWSGQANYGYTF
clone_size: once; d_call: TRBD2; j_call: TRBJ2-1; v_call: TRBV7-9; cdr3_nt: TGTGCCAGCAGCTTAGGGACTAGCGGGAGATACAATGAGCAGTTCTTC; cdr3_aa: CASSLGTSGRYNEQFF
clone_size: once; d_call: .; j_call: TRBJ1-2; v_call: TRBV10-3; cdr3_nt: TGTGCCATCAAGGCGTATGGCTACACCTTC; cdr3_aa: CAIKAYGYTF
clone_size: .; d_call: .; j_call: TRBJ1-2; v_call: TRBV19; cdr3_nt: TGTGCCAGTAGTGGGTCGGCAGGGAACTATGGCTACACCTTC; cdr3_aa: CASSGSAGNYGYTF
clone_size: .; d_call: TRBD2; j_call: TRBJ2-5; v_call: TRBV10-2; cdr3_nt: TGCGCCAGCAGTGATCTAGCGGGAGGTGAGACCCAGTACTTC; cdr3_aa: CASSDLAGGETQYF
clone_size: once; d_call: TRBD1; j_call: TRBJ2-7; v_call: TRBV7-8; cdr3_nt: TGTGCCAGCAGCTTATCCCTATTATCAGTCGGGGACAGGGGGATCTACGAGCAGTACTTC; cdr3_aa: CASSLSLLSVGDRGIYEQYF
clone_size: few; d_call: TRBD2; j_call: TRBJ2-3; v_call: TRBV27; cdr3_nt: TGTGCCAGCAGTTTATTCGGCCTCGGACTAGCGGGAGGATATACGCAGTATTTT; cdr3_aa: CASSLFGLGLAGGYTQYF
clone_size: .; d_call: .; j_call: TRBJ1-1; v_call: TRBV18; cdr3_nt: TGTGCCAGCTCACCCCTATTTTGGGGAGGGGTGGGCACTGAAGCTTTCTTT; cdr3_aa: CASSPLFWGGVGTEAFF
clone_size: .; d_call: .; j_call: TRBJ2-3; v_call: TRBV12-3/TRBV12-4; cdr3_nt: TGTGCCAGCAGTTTAGTGTGGAGACAGGTGGCAGATACGCAGTATTTT; cdr3_aa: CASSLVWRQVADTQYF
clone_size: .; d_call: .; j_call: TRBJ1-1; v_call: TRBV20-1; cdr3_nt: TGCAGTGCTAGCAAGCACTCTACTGAAGCTTTCTTT; cdr3_aa: CSASKHSTEAFF
clone_size: once; d_call: .; j_call: TRBJ2-4; v_call: TRBV6-1; cdr3_nt: TGTGCCAGCAGCCTCGACTGGAAAAACATTCAGTACTTC; cdr3_aa: CASSLDWKNIQYF
clone_size: .; d_call: .; j_call: TRBJ1-1; v_call: TRBV19; cdr3_nt: TGTGCCAGTAACCAGGGGAGAATGAACACTGAAGCTTTCTTT; cdr3_aa: CASNQGRMNTEAFF
clone_size: .; d_call: TRBD1; j_call: TRBJ2-2; v_call: TRBV7-9; cdr3_nt: TGTGCCAGCAGCTCCGGGACAGGGGGCGGCACCGGGGAGCTGTTTTTT; cdr3_aa: CASSSGTGGGTGELFF
clone_size: .; d_call: .; j_call: TRBJ1-5; v_call: TRBV6-1; cdr3_nt: TGTGCCAGCAGTATCACAGGATTTAGCAATCAGCCCCAGCATTTT; cdr3_aa: CASSITGFSNQPQHF
clone_size: .; d_call: TRBD2; j_call: TRBJ2-7; v_call: TRBV19; cdr3_nt: TGTGCCAGTAGTCGTAGCGGGAGGCTGTCCTACGAGCAGTACTTC; cdr3_aa: CASSRSGRLSYEQYF
clone_size: few; d_call: TRBD1; j_call: TRBJ1-2; v_call: TRBV28; cdr3_nt: TGTGCCAGCAGATCGGAATTCGACAGGGGGCGCATATGGCGTGGCTACACCTTC; cdr3_aa: CASRSEFDRGRIWRGYTF
clone_size: once; d_call: .; j_call: TRBJ2-7; v_call: TRBV27; cdr3_nt: TGTGCCAGCAGTCCTCCGGGACTCGGGTCCGGGGAGCAGTACTTC; cdr3_aa: CASSPPGLGSGEQYF
clone_size: .; d_call: .; j_call: TRBJ1-6; v_call: TRBV6-1; cdr3_nt: TGTGCCAGCAGGGAAGGTTGGGGAGTCGATTCACCCCTCCACTTT; cdr3_aa: CASREGWGVDSPLHF
clone_size: few; d_call: TRBD1; j_call: TRBJ2-5; v_call: TRBV27; cdr3_nt: TGTGCCAGCAGTTTAGGAATTTCGGGACAGACGTACCAAGAGACCCAGTACTTC; cdr3_aa: CASSLGISGQTYQETQYF
clone_size: few; d_call: .; j_call: TRBJ1-2; v_call: TRBV19; cdr3_nt: TGTGCCAGTAGTATCGTACGTCCTGGCGGCTACACCTTC; cdr3_aa: CASSIVRPGGYTF
clone_size: .; d_call: .; j_call: TRBJ2-2; v_call: TRBV25-1; cdr3_nt: TGTGCCAGCGTCGACAGGAAGAACACCGGGGAGCTGTTTTTT; cdr3_aa: CASVDRKNTGELFF
clone_size: .; d_call: TRBD1; j_call: TRBJ2-5; v_call: TRBV6-1; cdr3_nt: TGTGCCAGCAGGAGGGACAGGGGGCCTTCGGAGACCCAGTACTTC; cdr3_aa: CASRRDRGPSETQYF
clone_size: .; d_call: .; j_call: TRBJ1-1; v_call: TRBV12-3/TRBV12-4; cdr3_nt: TGTGCCAGCAGGCGGGGCACTGAAGCTTTCTTT; cdr3_aa: CASRRGTEAFF
clone_size: .; d_call: .; j_call: TRBJ2-2; v_call: TRBV7-2; cdr3_nt: TGTGCCAGCAGCCCAGGGCGGGGCGGAGTGAACACCGGGGAGCTGTTTTTT; cdr3_aa: CASSPGRGGVNTGELFF
clone_size: few; d_call: .; j_call: TRBJ2-7; v_call: TRBV12-3/TRBV12-4; cdr3_nt: TGTGCCAGCAGTTTAAACGGCTACGAGCAGTACTTC; cdr3_aa: CASSLNGYEQYF
clone_size: .; d_call: .; j_call: TRBJ2-2; v_call: TRBV7-9; cdr3_nt: TGTGCCAGCAGCCTGACACGCGGGCTGTTTTTT; cdr3_aa: CASSLTRGLFF
clone_size: .; d_call: .; j_call: TRBJ2-7; v_call: TRBV6-5; cdr3_nt: TGTGCCAGCAGTTATTCGGGGGGCGGCTCCTACGAGCAGTACTTC; cdr3_aa: CASSYSGGGSYEQYF
clone_size: .; d_call: TRBD1; j_call: TRBJ2-2; v_call: TRBV5-1; cdr3_nt: TGCGCCAGCCGACCTGGACAGGGGACTTTAGTCGGGGAGCTGTTTTTT; cdr3_aa: CASRPGQGTLVGELFF
clone_size: few; d_call: .; j_call: TRBJ2-2; v_call: TRBV7-2; cdr3_nt: TGTGCCAGCAGCTTAGAAGTTCGTAGTCTTTTAGCGAACACCGGGGAGCTGTTTTTT; cdr3_aa: CASSLEVRSLLANTGELFF
clone_size: .; d_call: TRBD1; j_call: TRBJ1-1; v_call: TRBV10-3; cdr3_nt: TGTGCCATCAGTGAGTCAGGGACAGGGGATGGGCAAGCTTTCTTT; cdr3_aa: CAISESGTGDGQAFF
clone_size: few; d_call: .; j_call: TRBJ2-4; v_call: TRBV7-2; cdr3_nt: TGTGCCAGCAGCTTCCCGGGGGCAGGTAACATTCAGTACTTC; cdr3_aa: CASSFPGAGNIQYF
clone_size: .; d_call: TRBD2; j_call: TRBJ2-5; v_call: TRBV7-2; cdr3_nt: TGTGCCAGCAGCTTAGGGGCGCTAGCGGGAGTTATGGGGCTCCAAGAGACCCAGTACTTC; cdr3_aa: CASSLGALAGVMGLQETQYF
clone_size: .; d_call: TRBD1; j_call: TRBJ2-4; v_call: TRBV6-1; cdr3_nt: TGTGCCAGCAGATCGGGGACAGGGGGAAACATTCAGTACTTC; cdr3_aa: CASRSGTGGNIQYF
clone_size: few; d_call: TRBD2; j_call: TRBJ2-5; v_call: TRBV20-1; cdr3_nt: TGCAGTGCTCAAGCGGGAGGGGGGGAGACCCAGTACTTC; cdr3_aa: CSAQAGGGETQYF
clone_size: few; d_call: TRBD2; j_call: TRBJ2-7; v_call: TRBV6-1; cdr3_nt: TGTGCCAGCAGTGAAAGGTGGGGACTAGCGGGAGGGCCCATAGTACGTGACGAGCAGTACTTC; cdr3_aa: CASSERWGLAGGPIVRDEQYF
clone_size: few; d_call: TRBD1; j_call: TRBJ1-1; v_call: TRBV15; cdr3_nt: TGTGCCACCAGCGCCCGGACAGGATTGAACACTGAAGCTTTCTTT; cdr3_aa: CATSARTGLNTEAFF
clone_size: .; d_call: TRBD1; j_call: TRBJ2-7; v_call: TRBV6-1; cdr3_nt: TGTGCCAGCAGTCTCCCGACGGACAGGACCTACGAGCAGTACTTC; cdr3_aa: CASSLPTDRTYEQYF
clone_size: .; d_call: TRBD1; j_call: TRBJ2-5; v_call: TRBV10-3; cdr3_nt: TGTGCCATCAGACCCAAACCAGGGACAGGGGGCGAAGAGACCCAGTACTTC; cdr3_aa: CAIRPKPGTGGEETQYF
clone_size: .; d_call: .; j_call: TRBJ1-4; v_call: TRBV7-2; cdr3_nt: TGTGCCAGCAGCTTAGCGGGGGGCCTTTGGGAAAAACTGTTTTTT; cdr3_aa: CASSLAGGLWEKLFF
clone_size: few; d_call: TRBD2; j_call: TRBJ2-3; v_call: TRBV6-1; cdr3_nt: TGTGCCAGCAGCCCAGCGGGAGTTCGGGATACGCAGTATTTT; cdr3_aa: CASSPAGVRDTQYF
clone_size: .; d_call: .; j_call: TRBJ2-3; v_call: TRBV18; cdr3_nt: TGTGCCAGCTCACCATCCGCAGATACGCAGTATTTT; cdr3_aa: CASSPSADTQYF
clone_size: few; d_call: .; j_call: TRBJ1-2; v_call: TRBV11-1; cdr3_nt: TGTGCCAGCAGCTTAGCGTCAGGTGTGATGGGCTACACCTTC; cdr3_aa: CASSLASGVMGYTF